By sample share, the clone carrying this T cell receptor (beta chain) is medium-sized. Its matching antigen is unknown. Using its own MiXCR run on the 5' RACE reads, TCRdb lists one record per CDR3 protein. The table lists 45,000 or so distinct CDR3 sequences, 20% to 25% of them singletons. This specimen comes from a study of neurological immune-mediated disorders. Study outcomes and limitations: Across subjects, expanded clones had no CDR3 amino acid sequences in common, pointing to private repertoires in all groups.

The trim removed 5 bases at V and 9 bases at J, leaving 15 bases unmatched. The CDR3 extends over 16 amino acids. Per the germline V gene, CDR1 is MDHEN and CDR2 is SYDVKM. Described time point: technical triplicate 3. PBMCs stored at -80 C, 2 million in total, were the source of the unsorted libraries. The V and J genes are TRBV28 and TRBJ1-5; 8 nucleotides align to TRBD1. The origin of this receptor is a man aged 60 to 69 with HTLV-1-associated myelopathy (HAM/TSP). Sequenced: PBMCs. CDR3: CASSRGTGNKRGPQHF. CDR3 coding DNA: TGTGCCAGCAGTCGGGGGACAGGCAATAAGAGGGGGCCCCAGCATTTT.